This record looks at one T cell receptor beta chain sequence and its context. The antigen this receptor binds is unknown. Base qualities are missing; no much larger clone stands one base away. Trimming takes 10 bases off V and 10 bases off J; junction bases not matched to a gene: 18. Taken from cysteine to phenylalanine, the CDR3 has 16 residues. The retained sequence is limited to the CDR3, 48 bases, with the frame set at the first base. The germline V gene (reference sequence) sets CDR1 to LNHDA and CDR2 to SQIVND. The library was produced with the immunoSEQ multiplex PCR assay. Concerning the study's data processing: A statistical classification framework was built to diagnose cytomegalovirus status from the catalog of TCR beta chain sequences. In TCRdb, the immuneACCESS table is reduced to in-frame sequences with V and J assigned. These tables do not hold every clone; where another copy was compared, an unresolved V gene accounts for under half, and the others remain unexplained. V, J and clone size reflect that table, while D and trimming were determined from the DNA. The sample table contains approximately 150,000 clones; only one count was recorded for roughly 86% of them. The top ten clones comprise approximately 2.4% of the sample.

The donors were included in the validation cohort of approximately 120 subjects, a group kept apart from the 666-subject first cohort. These data belong to a study of cytomegalovirus exposure and HLA in healthy donors (TCRdb year 2017). In terms of the full investigation: The roughly 700 repertoires of the first cohort and the 110 or so validation repertoires were produced on the same platform, according to a later analysis. The study aimed to test whether cataloging public T cell receptors could reveal signatures of past pathogen exposure. In addition to the first cohort of 666 subjects, a separate validation cohort of 100 to 150 different subjects was used. To predict cytomegalovirus infection status, the study brought together high-throughput TCR immunosequencing, statistical association of individual TCRs with disease status, and machine learning.

Points the paper makes about the study in general: In vitro tests confirmed that a few of the cytomegalovirus-associated TCR beta chains recognize cytomegalovirus antigens. The study gave a list of under 200 TCR beta chains associated with cytomegalovirus. The authors suggested that the approach could potentially be extended to other disease states and immunological phenotypes. While some public TCRs were present in many individuals, most TCR sequences turned up only very rarely across donors. Cytomegalovirus status was reported to be diagnosed by the classifier with high specificity and sensitivity in both the original and validation cohorts. All 120 or so repertoires were used to score co-occurrence in the validation cohort in a later analysis, because that analysis had no HLA typing for the cohort. Subsequent analysis determined that TCRs grouped into clusters in the first cohort also showed a tendency toward co-occurrence across the 120 or so validation repertoires, and approximately 93% of cluster scores exceeded 0.

The sequence was collected from a man in his late teens or twenties in good health and CMV-seropositive. The sample taken for sequencing was PBMCs. The rearrangement joined TRBV19 to TRBJ1-4; 10 middle bases align to TRBD1. The nucleotides read TGTGCCACCGCGGACCTTATACTCGACAGGGGGCGAAAACTGTTTTTT. This gives the protein CATADLILDRGRKLFF.